This T cell receptor beta chain was captured in a study of T cell responses to AZD1222 COVID-19 vaccine. In the study overall: Combined were second doses at about 4 or about 12 weeks.

The CDR3 is made up of 17 amino acids. The germline V and J ends were trimmed by 1 base and 3 bases, with 18 bases remaining between them. The V gene's germline CDR1 is SGHTA and CDR2 FQGNSA. The table came from immunoSEQ multiplex PCR; TCRdb's copy has only in-frame clones and leaves some out. This table has approximately 73,000 clones, roughly 80% appearing once. Whole-study findings and limits: Spike-specific TCRs gained breadth and depth after people received two AZD1222 doses. Nearly half of unique spike-specific TCRs reportedly avoided B.1.351 and B.1.1.7 mutated regions.

As regards this clone: Its antigen is still unknown.

The sequenced sample was peripheral blood, obtained on day 0 of AZD1222 vaccination. The receptor was derived from an adult in good health. The chain carries TRBV7-2 and TRBJ1-2; tentatively, D is TRBD1 (5 bases). The CDR3 DNA is TGTGCCAGCAGCTTAGACAGGACTGGTTTTATGGACTATGGCTACACCTTC. It specifies CASSLDRTGFMDYGYTF.